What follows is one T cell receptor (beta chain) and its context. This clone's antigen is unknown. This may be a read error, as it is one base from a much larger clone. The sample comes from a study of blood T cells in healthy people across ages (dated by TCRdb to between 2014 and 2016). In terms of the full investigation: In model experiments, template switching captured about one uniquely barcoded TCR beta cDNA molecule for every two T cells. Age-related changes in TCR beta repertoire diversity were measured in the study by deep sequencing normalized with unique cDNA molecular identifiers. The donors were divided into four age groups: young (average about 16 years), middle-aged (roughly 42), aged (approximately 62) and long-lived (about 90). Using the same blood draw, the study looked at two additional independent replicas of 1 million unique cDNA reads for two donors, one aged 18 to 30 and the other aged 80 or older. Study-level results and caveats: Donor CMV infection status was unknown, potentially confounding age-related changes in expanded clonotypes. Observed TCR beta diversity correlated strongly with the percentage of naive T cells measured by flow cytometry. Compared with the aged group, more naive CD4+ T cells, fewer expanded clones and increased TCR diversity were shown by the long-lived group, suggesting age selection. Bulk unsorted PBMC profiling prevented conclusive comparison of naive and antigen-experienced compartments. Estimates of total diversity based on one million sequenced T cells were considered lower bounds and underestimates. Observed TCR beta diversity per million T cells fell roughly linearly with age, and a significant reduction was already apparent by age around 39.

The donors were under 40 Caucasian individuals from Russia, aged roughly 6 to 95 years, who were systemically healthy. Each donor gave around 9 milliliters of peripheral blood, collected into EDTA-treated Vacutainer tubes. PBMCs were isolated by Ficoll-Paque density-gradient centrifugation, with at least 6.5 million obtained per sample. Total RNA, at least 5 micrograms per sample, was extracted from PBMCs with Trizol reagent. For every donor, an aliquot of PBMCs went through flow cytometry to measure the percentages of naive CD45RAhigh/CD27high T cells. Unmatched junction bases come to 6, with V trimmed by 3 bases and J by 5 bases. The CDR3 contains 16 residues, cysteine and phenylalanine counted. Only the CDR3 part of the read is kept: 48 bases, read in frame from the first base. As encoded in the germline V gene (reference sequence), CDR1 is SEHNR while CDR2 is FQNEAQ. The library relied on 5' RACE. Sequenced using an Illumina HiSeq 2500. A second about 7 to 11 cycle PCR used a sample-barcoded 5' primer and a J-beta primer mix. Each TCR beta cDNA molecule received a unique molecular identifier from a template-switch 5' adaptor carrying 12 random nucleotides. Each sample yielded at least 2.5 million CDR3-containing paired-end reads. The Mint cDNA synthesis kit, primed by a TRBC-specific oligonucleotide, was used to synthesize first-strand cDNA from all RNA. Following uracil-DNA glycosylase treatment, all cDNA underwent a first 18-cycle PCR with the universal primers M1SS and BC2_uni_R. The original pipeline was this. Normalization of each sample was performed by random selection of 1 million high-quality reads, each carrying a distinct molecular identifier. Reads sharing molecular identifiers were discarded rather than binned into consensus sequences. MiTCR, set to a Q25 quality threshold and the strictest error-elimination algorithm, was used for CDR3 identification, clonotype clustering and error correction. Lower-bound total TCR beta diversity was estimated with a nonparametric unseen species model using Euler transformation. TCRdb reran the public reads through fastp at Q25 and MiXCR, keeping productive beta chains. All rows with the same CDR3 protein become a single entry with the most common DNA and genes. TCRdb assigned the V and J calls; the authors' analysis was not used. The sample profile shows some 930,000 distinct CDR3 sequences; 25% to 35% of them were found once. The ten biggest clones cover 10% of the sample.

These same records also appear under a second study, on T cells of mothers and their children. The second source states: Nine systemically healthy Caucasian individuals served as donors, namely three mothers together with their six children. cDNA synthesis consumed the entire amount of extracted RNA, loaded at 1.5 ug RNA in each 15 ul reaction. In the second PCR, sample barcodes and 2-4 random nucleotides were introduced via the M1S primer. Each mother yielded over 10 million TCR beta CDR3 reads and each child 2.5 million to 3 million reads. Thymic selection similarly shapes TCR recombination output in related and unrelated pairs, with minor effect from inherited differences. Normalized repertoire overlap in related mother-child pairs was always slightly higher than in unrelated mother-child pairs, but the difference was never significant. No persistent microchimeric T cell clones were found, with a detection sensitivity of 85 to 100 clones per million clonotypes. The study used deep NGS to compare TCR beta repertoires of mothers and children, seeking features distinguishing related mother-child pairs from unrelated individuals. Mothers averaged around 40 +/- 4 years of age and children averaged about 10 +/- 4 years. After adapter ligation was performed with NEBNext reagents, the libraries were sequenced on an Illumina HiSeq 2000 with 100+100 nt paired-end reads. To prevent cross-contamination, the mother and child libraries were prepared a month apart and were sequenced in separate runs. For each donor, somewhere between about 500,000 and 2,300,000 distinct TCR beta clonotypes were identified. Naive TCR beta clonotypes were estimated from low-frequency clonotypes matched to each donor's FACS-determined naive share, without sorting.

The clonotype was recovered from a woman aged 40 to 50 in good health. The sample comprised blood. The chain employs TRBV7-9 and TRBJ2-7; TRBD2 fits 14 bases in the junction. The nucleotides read TGTGCCAGCAGCTTTGGGACTAGCGGGGGACCGCACGAGCAGTACTTC. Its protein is CASSFGTSGGPHEQYF.